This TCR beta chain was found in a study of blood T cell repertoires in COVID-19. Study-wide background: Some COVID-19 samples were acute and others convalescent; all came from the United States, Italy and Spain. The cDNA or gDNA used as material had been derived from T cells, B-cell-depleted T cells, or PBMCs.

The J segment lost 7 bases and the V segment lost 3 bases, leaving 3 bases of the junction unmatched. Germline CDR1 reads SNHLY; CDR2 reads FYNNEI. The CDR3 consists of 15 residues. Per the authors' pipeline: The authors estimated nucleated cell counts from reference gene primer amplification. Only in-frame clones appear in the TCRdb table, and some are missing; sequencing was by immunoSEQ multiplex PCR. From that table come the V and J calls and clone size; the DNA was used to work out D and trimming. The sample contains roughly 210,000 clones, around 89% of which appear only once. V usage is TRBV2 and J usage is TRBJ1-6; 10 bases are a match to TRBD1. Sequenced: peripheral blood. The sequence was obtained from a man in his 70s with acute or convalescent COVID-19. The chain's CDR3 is CASSEGGQGNSPLHF. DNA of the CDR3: TGTGCCAGCAGTGAGGGGGGACAGGGGAATTCACCCCTCCACTTT.